This is a list of T cell receptor beta chains from one sample in a study of human CD8 memory T cell subsets. TCRdb processed the 5' RACE reads again and assigns one entry to each CDR3 protein, with no DNA. The sample holds about 10,000 distinct CDR3 sequences. Sample: CD8+ T cells from PBMCs. The receptors shown here come from a human donor in good health. Both conserved end residues are part of each CDR3. The size entry is marked missing in some rows and otherwise reads once, few, many or a size class.

V gene	clone size	J gene	CDR3 protein
TRBV20-1	NA	TRBJ2-1	CSASGRQYNEQFF
TRBV6-2/TRBV6-3	NA	TRBJ1-5	CASSWAYPSNQPQHF
TRBV2	NA	TRBJ2-7	CASKEGWNEQYF
TRBV7-3	medium-sized	TRBJ1-1	CASSSGTGNTEAFF
TRBV27	NA	TRBJ2-7	CASSEHSVSYEQYF
TRBV9	medium-sized	TRBJ2-7	CASSVDQFYEQYF
TRBV6-5	medium-sized	TRBJ1-4	CASSYGGPGEKLFF
TRBV5-6	NA	TRBJ1-4	CASSLVTGTSNEKLFF
TRBV7-6	NA	TRBJ2-1	CASSLENYNEQFF
TRBV29-1	medium-sized	TRBJ2-6	CSVIPSGTALSGANVLTF
TRBV6-6	NA	TRBJ1-1	CASRRQTNTEAFF
TRBV12-3/TRBV12-4	NA	TRBJ2-4	CASGIGMNIQYF
TRBV7-9	NA	TRBJ2-3	CASSLDSQGSDPQYF
TRBV6-5	NA	TRBJ1-2	CASSSPGSQQNNYGYTF
TRBV12-3/TRBV12-4	NA	TRBJ2-3	CASSWGTTSDTQYF
TRBV2	NA	TRBJ2-3	CASSEPLPARVGTDTQYF
TRBV5-4	NA	TRBJ2-1	CASESGGGTYNEQFF
TRBV7-9	NA	TRBJ1-2	CASSFGQGGNYGYTF
TRBV5-6	NA	TRBJ2-7	CASRPADGGYEQYF
TRBV15	NA	TRBJ1-5	CATSRSVNQPQHF
TRBV20-1	NA	TRBJ2-3	CSALLPGLASDTQYF
TRBV4-3	NA	TRBJ2-1	CASSQVLGDEQFF
TRBV7-2	NA	TRBJ2-1	CASSLVGNSYNEQFF
TRBV7-2	NA	TRBJ2-7	CASSPGWRREQYF
TRBV28	NA	TRBJ1-1	CASSLWLMDRGKGTEAFF
TRBV5-6	NA	TRBJ2-7	CASSFGTSGSYEQYF
TRBV27	NA	TRBJ1-1	CASSSWTDTTEAFF
TRBV12-3/TRBV12-4	NA	TRBJ1-5	CASSPTGDSPQHF
TRBV3-1	NA	TRBJ1-4	CASSHPSGRSEKLFF
TRBV7-2	medium-sized	TRBJ1-2	CASTTGVVGYTF
TRBV9	NA	TRBJ1-1	CASSPDGGRNTEAFF
TRBV7-2	NA	TRBJ1-1	CASTQGRGTEAFF
TRBV7-9	NA	TRBJ2-1	CASSLPGTGRNEQFF
TRBV7-8	NA	TRBJ1-2	CASSQRGGGKINYGYTF
TRBV11-3	NA	TRBJ2-1	CASSTRDKYNEQFF
TRBV6-5	NA	TRBJ2-5	CASSGLAGGSETQYF
TRBV3-1	NA	TRBJ1-1	CASSQDTREWQNTEAFF
TRBV2	NA	TRBJ2-7	CATVIPSSYEQYF
TRBV28	medium-sized	TRBJ2-3	CASSLSGTSGSNTQYF
TRBV3-1	NA	TRBJ2-7	CASSQSLARDSYSYEQYF
TRBV7-2	NA	TRBJ1-5	CASSSTGGSQPQHF
TRBV7-2	medium-sized	TRBJ2-1	CASRPRLAEVNEQFF
TRBV9	NA	TRBJ1-6	CASSVARIKGDNSPLHF
TRBV11-3	NA	TRBJ1-2	CASSLNPAGVGYTF
TRBV7-9	medium-sized	TRBJ1-6	CASSSGTGDSPLHF
TRBV27	NA	TRBJ1-1	CASSLSEGSTEAFF
TRBV5-1	NA	TRBJ2-7	CASSLYPGGYEQYF
TRBV4-1	NA	TRBJ2-1	CASSQDKRNEQFF
TRBV28	NA	TRBJ1-1	CASSEDRGTMSTEAFF
TRBV29-1	NA	TRBJ2-2	CTIPSDPNTGELFF
TRBV7-2	NA	TRBJ2-3	CASSLGGADTQYF
TRBV7-2	NA	TRBJ2-2	CASSLSEQSNTGELFF
TRBV5-1	NA	TRBJ2-7	CASSLGETVNYEQYF
TRBV5-1	medium-sized	TRBJ1-1	CASSLVYGGSDTEAFF